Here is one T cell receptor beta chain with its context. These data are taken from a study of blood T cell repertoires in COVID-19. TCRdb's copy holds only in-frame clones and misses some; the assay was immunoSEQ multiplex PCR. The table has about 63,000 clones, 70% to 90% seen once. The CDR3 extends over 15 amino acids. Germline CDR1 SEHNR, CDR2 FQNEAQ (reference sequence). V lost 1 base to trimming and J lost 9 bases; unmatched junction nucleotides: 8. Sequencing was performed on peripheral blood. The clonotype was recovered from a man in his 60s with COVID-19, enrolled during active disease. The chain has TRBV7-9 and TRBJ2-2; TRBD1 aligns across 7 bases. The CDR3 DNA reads TGTGCCAGCAGCTTAGATGGGGACAGAGTGCGGGAGCTGTTTTTT. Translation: CASSLDGDRVRELFF.